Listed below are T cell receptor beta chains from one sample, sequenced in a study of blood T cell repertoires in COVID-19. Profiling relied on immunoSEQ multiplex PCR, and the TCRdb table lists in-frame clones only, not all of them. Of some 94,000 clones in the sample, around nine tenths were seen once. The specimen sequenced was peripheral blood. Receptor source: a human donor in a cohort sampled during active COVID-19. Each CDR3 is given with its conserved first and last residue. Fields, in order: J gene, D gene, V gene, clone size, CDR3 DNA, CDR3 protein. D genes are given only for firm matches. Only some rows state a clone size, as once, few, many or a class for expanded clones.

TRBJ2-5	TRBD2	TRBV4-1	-	TGCGCCAGCAGCACCGGGGGGGCGAAGTACCAAGAGACCCAGTACTTC	CASSTGGAKYQETQYF
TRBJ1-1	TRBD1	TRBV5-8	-	TGTGCCAGCAGCTTGGGGTTTTCAGGGGGTACTGAAGCTTTCTTT	CASSLGFSGGTEAFF
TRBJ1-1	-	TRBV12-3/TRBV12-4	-	TGTGCCAGCAGCTCCTTACAGGGTCAAGCTTTCTTT	CASSSLQGQAFF
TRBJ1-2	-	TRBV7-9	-	TGTGCCAGCAGGGGGGACACATTTCGAGGCTACACCTTC	CASRGDTFRGYTF
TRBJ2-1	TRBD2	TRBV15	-	TGTGCCACCATGGGCGGGGGGGTTGATGAGCAGTTCTTC	CATMGGGVDEQFF
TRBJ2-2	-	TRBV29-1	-	TGCAGCTATAGAGAGGGCGCGAACACCGGGGAGCTGTTTTTT	CSYREGANTGELFF
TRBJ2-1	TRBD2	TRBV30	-	TGTGCCTGGAGTACCCTGACTAGCGGAGCCTACAATGAGCAGTTCTTC	CAWSTLTSGAYNEQFF
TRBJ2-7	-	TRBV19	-	TGTGCCAGTAGTATCGGGTCGGGGATATCCTACGAGCAGTACTTC	CASSIGSGISYEQYF
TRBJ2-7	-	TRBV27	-	TGTGCCAGCAGTTTCGGACAGCAAGGGGAGCAGTACTTC	CASSFGQQGEQYF
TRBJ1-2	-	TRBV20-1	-	TGCAGCACACTCCACGGGGACACCTTC	CSTLHGDTF
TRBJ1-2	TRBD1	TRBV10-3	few	TGTGCCATCAGTCCCAGAGGGACAGGGGGCACCTATGGCTACACCTTC	CAISPRGTGGTYGYTF
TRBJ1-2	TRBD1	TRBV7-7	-	TGTGCTAGCAGCTTAGCTCGGACAGGCCAGGACTATGGCTACACCTTC	CASSLARTGQDYGYTF
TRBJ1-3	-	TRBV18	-	TGTGCCAGCTCACCATTGACAGGTGATAGCTCTGGAAACACCATATATTTT	CASSPLTGDSSGNTIYF
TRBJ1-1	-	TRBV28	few	TGTGCCAGCACTAGGGGGAGGGTCACTGAAGCTTTCTTT	CASTRGRVTEAFF
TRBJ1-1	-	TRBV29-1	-	TGCAGCGTTGAAGAACACGCAACGAACACTGAAGCTTTCTTT	CSVEEHATNTEAFF
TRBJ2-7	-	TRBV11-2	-	TGTGCCAGCAGCACTTCCGCCCTCCTCTACGAGCAGTACTTC	CASSTSALLYEQYF
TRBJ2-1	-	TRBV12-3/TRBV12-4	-	TGTGCCGTAAAGGGGGGGGACAATGAGCAGTTCTTC	CAVKGGDNEQFF
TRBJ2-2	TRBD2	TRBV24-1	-	TGTGCCACCAGTGTATCGGGACTAGTGAACACCGGGGAGCTGTTTTTT	CATSVSGLVNTGELFF
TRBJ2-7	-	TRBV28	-	TGTGCCAGCAGGGGTCAGGTCGACGAGCAGTACTTC	CASRGQVDEQYF
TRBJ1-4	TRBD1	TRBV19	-	TGTGCCAGTAGTTGGGGACAGGGTCAAAAACTGTTTTTT	CASSWGQGQKLFF
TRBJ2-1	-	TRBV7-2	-	TGTGCCAGCAGCTTATTTCGGTTCTTC	CASSLFRFF
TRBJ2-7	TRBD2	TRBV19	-	TGTGCCAGTGGCACGGGGACTAGAAAGCAGTACTTC	CASGTGTRKQYF
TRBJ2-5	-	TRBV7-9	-	TGTGCCAGCAGCTCATTTGAGAAAGAGACCCAGTACTTC	CASSSFEKETQYF
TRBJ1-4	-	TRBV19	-	TGTGCCAGTAGTATAACCGGGACATTGCTAAATGAAAAACTGTTTTTT	CASSITGTLLNEKLFF
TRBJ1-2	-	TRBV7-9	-	TGTGCCAGCAGCTTAGCGCCCGGGGTGTGGTATGGCTACACCTTC	CASSLAPGVWYGYTF
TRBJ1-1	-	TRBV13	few	TGTGCCAGCAGCTTAAACGGAAAAGGGGACACTGAAGCTTTCTTT	CASSLNGKGDTEAFF
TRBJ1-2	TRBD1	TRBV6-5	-	TGTGCCAGCAGTTTCGGGGAGGACAGGGCCGTTACCTTC	CASSFGEDRAVTF
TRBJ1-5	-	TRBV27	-	TGTGCCAGCAGCCAGGGTAATCAGCCCCAGCATTTT	CASSQGNQPQHF
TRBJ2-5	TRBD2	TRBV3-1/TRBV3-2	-	TGTGCCAGCAGCCAGGGACTAGCGGGGGGGCGAGAGACCCAGTACTTC	CASSQGLAGGRETQYF